This T cell receptor beta chain appears in the sequencing data of a study of early T cells in non-severe SARS-CoV-2 infection. Study summary: Unpaired chains resulted from sequencing bulk RNA of unsorted whole blood.

This CDR3 contains 15 residues. After removal of 3 bases from V and 5 bases from J, the junction contained 7 bases not matched to a gene. Per germline, CDR1 LGHDT and CDR2 YNNKEL (reference sequence). Turning to this clonotype: The antigen is unknown.

Points from the study as a whole: Anti-spike CD8 responses were favored by VDJdb matching, which missed private and CD4 specificities.

Unique molecular identifiers tagged individual cDNA molecules. TCRdb ran MiXCR on the 5' RACE reads and lists one entry per CDR3 protein. The sample records roughly 54,000 distinct CDR3 sequences, around 12% being singletons. This TCR came from an adult who was a healthcare worker with PCR-confirmed SARS-CoV-2 infection or an uninfected control (not recorded which). Material: whole blood. The V and J genes are TRBV3-1 and TRBJ2-1; 7 bases fit TRBD2. The DNA of the CDR3 is TGTGCCAGCAGCCACCTTCCTAGCGGCCACAATGAGCAGTTCTTC. Amino acids: CASSHLPSGHNEQFF.